Each of the 2 T cell receptor beta chains below was sequenced from the same sample in a study of shared clonotypes between healthy human individuals. Libraries were prepared by immunoSEQ multiplex PCR; TCRdb keeps only in-frame clonotypes and omits some of them. Of around 1,900,000 clones listed, over 85% are singletons. The naive CD8 subset, CD45RO-negative cells positively selected for CCR7, excluded terminally differentiated effector memory CD45RA+ cells. The specimen sequenced was naive CD8+ T cells from PBMCs. These receptors came from a man between 18 and 29 years old in good health. Some clones in this sample may be carry-over from other donors' samples.

The J gene is TRBJ2-3, the V gene TRBV6-5; D might be TRBD2 (5 bases). Germline CDR1 is MNHEY and CDR2 is SVGAGI. The V end lost 5 bases, the J end lost 11 bases, and 20 bases lay between the germline ends. The CDR3 runs to 14 residues. The CDR3 nucleotides are TGTGCCAGCAGTGACGCTCCCTTGGGTCGGGGGCAGTATTTT. Its translation: CASSDAPLGRGQYF.

This chain uses TRBV19 with TRBJ2-1, with TRBD1 matching 10 bases. Germline V gene lookup returns CDR1 LNHDA and CDR2 SQIVND (reference sequence). V shed 6 bases, J shed 2 bases, and the junction held 4 bases outside the gene matches. CDR3 length equals 15 residues. Here the CDR3 DNA reads TGTGCCAGTAGACCTGACAGGGGGCCCTACAATGAGCAGTTCTTC. Its translation: CASRPDRGPYNEQFF.